These 28 T cell receptor beta chains were all obtained from the same sample, sequenced in a study of T cell changes during pregnancy in multiple sclerosis (dated by TCRdb to between 2018 and 2021). The protocol used for the library was the immunoSEQ multiplex PCR assay. TCRdb carries this immuneACCESS record with in-frame sequences only. Its versions omit some clonotypes, under half of them owing to an unresolved V gene in the studies checked, with the rest unexplained. The table for this sample lists roughly 64,000 clones; about 96% of them were counted only once. 2.5% of the sample goes to the ten largest clones. The source was CD8+ T cells from peripheral blood mononuclear cells, collected after pregnancy. These receptors all come from a female donor with multiple sclerosis, enrolled in a pregnancy study.

The rearrangement links TRBV9 to TRBJ2-1; D is undetermined. Per germline, CDR1 SGDLS and CDR2 YYNGEE. This CDR3 region has 15 residues. V lost 3 bases and J lost 0, with 10 bases in between. The CDR3 reads CASSGTRSSYNEQFF. CDR3 coding DNA: TGTGCCAGCAGCGGTACAAGAAGCTCCTACAATGAGCAGTTCTTC.

V gene TRBV10-3 combines with J gene TRBJ2-7; TRBD1 aligns across 11 bases. CDR3 length: 14 amino acids. CDR1 is ENHRY, CDR2 SYGVKD, per germline. Germline trimming cut 6 bases from V and 5 bases from J; bases unmatched to any gene: 6. The chain's CDR3 is CAIRGGQGANEQYF. The CDR3 DNA is TGTGCCATCAGGGGAGGACAGGGGGCCAACGAGCAGTACTTC.

The chain employs TRBV28 and TRBJ2-5; the D gene is possibly TRBD2 (5 bases). Germline values: CDR1 MDHEN, CDR2 SYDVKM. The CDR3 runs to 15 residues. Deletions cut 5 bases from V and 4 bases from J, with 17 bases between. The CDR3 loop is CASSTPGNTGETQYF. The CDR3 DNA sequence: TGTGCCAGCAGTACCCCGGGGAACACGGGAGAGACCCAGTACTTC.

The rearrangement uses TRBV9 and TRBJ2-3; possible D gene TRBD2, 5 bases. CDR3 size: 13 residues. V was shortened by 4 bases and J by 5 bases, with 11 bases between the two germline ends. Per the germline V gene, CDR1 is SGDLS and CDR2 is YYNGEE. CDR3 in amino acids: CASSRRERDTQYF. The DNA for the CDR3 is TGTGCCAGCAGCCGAAGGGAGAGAGATACGCAGTATTTT.

The V gene is TRBV2, the J gene TRBJ1-2; D may be TRBD1 (5 bases). The CDR3 is 16 amino acids. Trimming stripped 0 bases from V and 1 base from J, with 12 bases between. Germline V gene sequence: CDR1 SNHLY, CDR2 FYNNEI. CDR3 nucleotide sequence: TGTGCCAGCAGTGAAGCGGCCAGGGCCTTTAACTATGGCTACACCTTC. Amino acids: CASSEAARAFNYGYTF. Full variable domain (rest looked up from reference TRBV2 and TRBJ1-2): EPEVTQTPSHQVTQMGQEVILRCVPISNHLYFYWYRQILGQKVEFLVSFYNNEISEKSEIFDDQFSVERPDGSNFTLKIRSTKLEDSAMYFCASSEAARAFNYGYTFGSGTRLTVV.

The V and J genes are TRBV2 and TRBJ2-7; 7 nucleotides agree with TRBD1. Germline V gene data show CDR1 as SNHLY and CDR2 as FYNNEI. The V gene end was trimmed by 11 bases and the J gene end by 1 base; junction bases not matched to a gene: 8. This CDR3 is 13 amino acids long. The CDR3 loop reads CAFTMDRSYEQYF. CDR3 sequence (DNA): TGTGCCTTTACCATGGACAGGTCCTACGAGCAGTACTTC. Full variable domain (rest looked up from reference TRBV2 and TRBJ2-7): EPEVTQTPSHQVTQMGQEVILRCVPISNHLYFYWYRQILGQKVEFLVSFYNNEISEKSEIFDDQFSVERPDGSNFTLKIRSTKLEDSAMYFCAFTMDRSYEQYFGPGTRLTVT.

As DNA, the CDR3 is TGTGCCAGCAGGCACCGCCTCGGCGGGACCTACGAGCAGTACTTC. It is translated as CASRHRLGGTYEQYF. The V gene is TRBV6-5, the J gene TRBJ2-7; D is possibly TRBD2 (6 bases). Germline V gene sequence: CDR1 MNHEY, CDR2 SVGAGI. Trimming removed 6 bases at V and 2 bases at J, with 17 bases between. The CDR3 has 15 amino acids.

The chain has TRBV2 and TRBJ1-2; the D is unclear. The CDR3 contains 11 residues. The germline gives CDR1 SNHLY, CDR2 FYNNEI. Trimming removed 5 bases at V and 8 bases at J, with 9 bases between. The CDR3 reads CASSTSGGYTF. The CDR3, as DNA: TGTGCCAGCAGTACCTCGGGGGGCTACACCTTC.

J is TRBJ2-2 and V is TRBV2; 11 positions match TRBD1. Trimming removed 6 bases from V and 1 base from J; junction bases left unmatched: 4. Germline V lookup: CDR1 SNHLY, CDR2 FYNNEI. The CDR3 contains 16 residues. As DNA, the CDR3 is TGTGCCAGCAGCCCGGGACAGGGGGAGAACACCGGGGAGCTGTTTTTT. Amino acid sequence: CASSPGQGENTGELFF.

The gene calls are TRBV27 and TRBJ2-1, with a weak D call TRBD1 (6 bases). V shed 6 bases and J shed 5 bases, with 20 bases lying between them. The CDR3 contains 16 residues. Germline V gives CDR1 MNHEY, CDR2 SMNVEV (reference sequence). The CDR3 here is CASSRHREVRDNEQFF. The CDR3 DNA reads TGTGCCAGCAGCCGCCACAGGGAAGTTAGGGACAATGAGCAGTTCTTC.

A few counts support this clone. The chain recombines TRBV4-1 with TRBJ1-1; perhaps TRBD1 as D (6 bases). V shed 0 bases and J shed 2 bases, with 10 bases lying between them. This CDR3 is 15 amino acids long. In germline, CDR1 is MGHRA, CDR2 YSYEKL. The CDR3 region is CASSQEMDRNTEAFF. In DNA form, the CDR3 reads TGCGCCAGCAGCCAAGAAATGGACAGAAACACTGAAGCTTTCTTT.

The gene calls are TRBV27 and TRBJ2-1, with D possibly matching TRBD2 (5 bases). CDR1 and CDR2 from the germline V gene are MNHEY and SMNVEV (reference sequence). The V and J ends lost 2 bases and 8 bases respectively, with 13 bases between them. CDR3 length: 14 amino acids. The CDR3: CASSLIRGDDEQFF. In DNA, the CDR3 is TGTGCCAGCAGTTTAATCCGGGGTGACGATGAGCAGTTCTTC.

The gene calls are TRBV4-2 and TRBJ1-4, with TRBD1 identical over 8 bases. Germline V gene lookup returns CDR1 LGHNA and CDR2 YNFKEQ. V shed 6 bases and J 5 bases; nucleotides not matched to a gene: 11. CDR3 size: 16 residues. CDR3 DNA: TGTGCCAGCAGACAAACCCCCCGACAGGGGAATGAAAAACTGTTTTTT. Protein product: CASRQTPRQGNEKLFF.

The gene calls are TRBV27 and TRBJ2-7, with 10 bases fitting TRBD2. Germline V lookup: CDR1 MNHEY, CDR2 SMNVEV (reference sequence). V shed 2 bases, J shed 1 base, and the junction held 2 bases outside the gene matches. CDR3 length: 15 amino acids. The CDR3 spells CASSLLAGASYEQYF. DNA of the CDR3: TGTGCCAGCAGTTTACTAGCGGGAGCTTCCTACGAGCAGTACTTC.

This chain joins TRBV7-9 and TRBJ2-7, with D perhaps matching TRBD1 (5 bases). CDR3 length: 15 amino acids. Trimming left V 5 bases short and J 2 bases short, with 16 bases between. CDR1 and CDR2 from the germline V gene are SEHNR and FQNEAQ (reference sequence). In nucleotides, the CDR3 is TGTGCCAGCAGCCCACCTGACAGTGAGACCTACGAGCAGTACTTC. This codes for CASSPPDSETYEQYF.

The chain combines TRBV9 with TRBJ2-1; 9 bases align to TRBD2. The CDR3 runs 15 residues. The germline V gene has CDR1 SGDLS and CDR2 YYNGEE. V lost 0 bases, J lost 5 bases, and 3 bases stayed unmatched. CDR3 sequence: CASSVGGREDNEQFF. For the CDR3, the DNA is TGTGCCAGCAGCGTAGGCGGGAGGGAAGACAATGAGCAGTTCTTC.

This rearrangement joins TRBV19 to TRBJ1-5; 11 bases line up with TRBD1. Germline CDR1 and CDR2: LNHDA and SQIVND (reference sequence). V lost 4 bases and J lost 7; bases outside the gene matches: 6. This CDR3 is 15 amino acids long. The CDR3 region has the DNA TGTGCCAGTAGTACCGGACAGGGGGCATGGCAGCCCCAGCATTTT. Translating gives CASSTGQGAWQPQHF.

The chain couples TRBV9 to TRBJ1-4, with TRBD1 identical over 7 bases. Germline CDR1 is SGDLS and CDR2 is YYNGEE. V lost 4 bases and J lost 4; bases outside the gene matches: 7. The CDR3 totals 15 residues. CDR3 protein: CASSFRQGFNEKLFF. CDR3 in DNA: TGTGCCAGCAGCTTCAGACAGGGCTTTAATGAAAAACTGTTTTTT.

This chain links TRBV28 with TRBJ2-1, with a tentative D call TRBD2 (5 bases). Trimming stripped 5 bases from V and 8 bases from J, with 16 bases between. Per the germline V gene, CDR1 is MDHEN and CDR2 is SYDVKM. The CDR3 contains 14 residues. In DNA form, the CDR3 reads TGTGCCAGCAGTACCATTACCGGAGGTGATGAGCAGTTCTTC. It encodes CASSTITGGDEQFF.

This chain links TRBV7-9 with TRBJ1-1; the match to TRBD1 covers 7 bases. The V segment lost 3 bases and the J segment 1 base; nucleotides outside the gene matches: 8. CDR3 size: 16 residues. Germline V gene lookup returns CDR1 SEHNR and CDR2 FQNEAQ (reference sequence). The CDR3 loop is CASSFDRQGENTEAFF. DNA for the CDR3: TGTGCCAGCAGCTTTGATAGACAGGGTGAGAACACTGAAGCTTTCTTT.

This rearrangement joins TRBV5-1 to TRBJ2-7; the D is unclear. From germline, CDR1 is SGHRS and CDR2 YFSETQ. CDR3 length equals 17 residues. Trimming stripped 2 bases from V and 0 bases from J, with 18 bases between. CDR3 amino acids: CASSLLPPRSGSYEQYF. In DNA, the CDR3 is TGCGCCAGCAGCTTACTCCCCCCTAGGAGTGGCTCCTACGAGCAGTACTTC.

This clone appeared once. The chain carries TRBV2 and TRBJ1-1; TRBD1 matches at 9 bases. The germline CDR1 and CDR2 sequences are SNHLY and FYNNEI. The CDR3 totals 13 residues. V trimming: 8 bases; J trimming: 5 bases; junction bases outside the gene matches: 6. The CDR3 coding sequence is TGTGCCAGCGGGCCGGGACAGGGTACTGAAGCTTTCTTT. Translation: CASGPGQGTEAFF.

The rearrangement uses TRBV14 and TRBJ1-2; weak D call: TRBD1 (6 bases). Per the germline V gene, CDR1 is SGHDN and CDR2 is FVKESK. The CDR3 has 17 residues. Deletions cut 1 base from V and 4 bases from J, with 19 bases between. Written as DNA, the CDR3 is TGTGCCAGCAGCCAAGGAATCCGGGACAACCCTCGCTATGGCTACACCTTC. This encodes CASSQGIRDNPRYGYTF.

The rearrangement joins TRBV13 to TRBJ2-3, with 10 bases matching TRBD2. V shed 2 bases and J 4 bases; nucleotides not matched to a gene: 9. The CDR3 is 17 residues long. The germline CDR1 and CDR2 sequences are PRHDT and FYEKMQ (reference sequence). Here the CDR3 DNA reads TGTGCCAGCAGCTTAACCCCTCAGCGGGAGGGCCCAGATACGCAGTATTTT. It codes for CASSLTPQREGPDTQYF.

The CDR3 loop is CAISVSLAGGNEQFF. The CDR3 DNA follows: TGTGCCATCAGTGTTTCACTAGCGGGAGGGAATGAGCAGTTCTTC. The gene calls are TRBV10-3 and TRBJ2-1, with TRBD2 matching over 13 bases. V lost 4 bases to trimming and J lost 7 bases; unmatched junction nucleotides: 4. The CDR3 has 15 residues. The germline V gene encodes CDR1 ENHRY and CDR2 SYGVKD.

J is TRBJ2-1 and V is TRBV19; D unclear. The CDR3 covers 13 residues. Germline CDR1 reads LNHDA; CDR2 reads SQIVND (reference sequence). V lost 5 bases and J 1 base, leaving 6 bases between the germline ends. For the CDR3, the DNA is TGTGCCAGTAGTTTAGCATCCTACAATGAGCAGTTCTTC. Its protein is CASSLASYNEQFF.

This clone was seen once. At one boundary the junction diverges from the germline segment, which might be a read error. The chain recombines TRBV2 with TRBJ2-2, with a weak D call TRBD2 (6 bases). CDR1 SNHLY and CDR2 FYNNEI come from the germline V gene. The CDR3 has 16 residues. CDR3 loop: CASSDSGVLLTEELFF. In nucleotides, the CDR3 is TGTGCCAGCAGTGATTCGGGGGTCCTCCTCACCGAGGAGCTGTTTTTT. The variable domain in full, completed from reference TRBV2 and TRBJ2-2, reads EPEVTQTPSHQVTQMGQEVILRCVPISNHLYFYWYRQILGQKVEFLVSFYNNEISEKSEIFDDQFSVERPDGSNFTLKIRSTKLEDSAMYFCASSDSGVLLTEELFFGEGSRLTVL.

The count of this clone is one. The genes are TRBV6-1 and TRBJ2-3; TRBD2 is a possible D gene (5 bases). Germline CDR1 and CDR2: MNHNS and SASEGT. The CDR3 is made up of 16 amino acids. V lost 2 bases and J 3 bases, leaving 15 bases between the germline ends. In DNA, the CDR3 is TGTGCCAGCAGTGAATTGACTACGATTATGACAGATACGCAGTATTTT. This encodes CASSELTTIMTDTQYF.